A selection of T cell receptor beta chains follows, all from one sample in a study of T cell repertoires in cytomegalovirus infection. TCRdb processed the reads anew with MiXCR; each CDR3 protein has one entry. Of approximately 1,000,000 distinct CDR3 sequences listed, roughly 30% are singletons. The antigens these receptors bind are not known. The sequencing used cultured CD8+ T cells from PBMCs, collected from culture after CMV antigen stimulation. The receptor source for this set is a human donor in good health (CMV status not recorded). Some clones in this sample may be carry-over from other donors' samples. CDR3s include the opening cysteine and the closing phenylalanine or tryptophan. Each record gives: V gene, clone size, D gene, J gene, CDR3 protein, CDR3 DNA. A D gene is named only where the DNA matches it firmly. The listing skips clone size in some rows; elsewhere it reads once, few, many or a size class.

V: TRBV12-3/TRBV12-4; size: -; D: TRBD1; J: TRBJ2-5; CDR3: CASSPGTGGNQETQYF; DNA: TGTGCCAGCAGCCCAGGGACAGGGGGTAACCAAGAGACCCAGTACTTC
V: TRBV4-1; size: few; D: -; J: TRBJ1-1; CDR3: CASSHSTEAFF; DNA: TGCGCCAGCAGCCATTCCACTGAAGCTTTCTTT
V: TRBV7-6; size: many; D: TRBD2; J: TRBJ2-1; CDR3: CASSITSGGGSSYNEQFF; DNA: TGTGCCAGCAGCATCACTAGCGGGGGTGGGAGCTCCTACAATGAGCAGTTCTTC
V: TRBV6-1; size: few; D: TRBD1; J: TRBJ1-4; CDR3: CASSSALVTGAGGEKLFF; DNA: TGTGCCAGCAGTTCCGCTTTAGTGACAGGGGCAGGAGGGGAAAAACTGTTTTTT
V: TRBV4-1; size: -; D: -; J: TRBJ2-1; CDR3: CASSHLGLDYNEQFF; DNA: TGCGCCAGCAGCCACTTGGGTCTTGATTACAATGAGCAGTTCTTC
V: TRBV7-6; size: -; D: TRBD1; J: TRBJ2-5; CDR3: CASTSTGGEQTQYF; DNA: TGTGCCAGCACCTCGACAGGGGGCGAGCAGACCCAGTACTTC
V: TRBV25-1; size: few; D: -; J: TRBJ1-4; CDR3: CASSVYGFEKLFF; DNA: TGTGCCAGCAGTGTCTATGGGTTTGAAAAACTGTTTTTT
V: TRBV15; size: once; D: TRBD2; J: TRBJ2-3; CDR3: CATSRDRGGGPTDTQYF; DNA: TGTGCCACCAGCAGAGATCGGGGCGGGGGGCCAACAGATACGCAGTATTTT
V: TRBV4-3; size: few; D: -; J: TRBJ1-1; CDR3: CASSQSWAQNTEAFF; DNA: TGCGCCAGCAGCCAAAGTTGGGCCCAGAACACTGAAGCTTTCTTT
V: TRBV7-6; size: many; D: -; J: TRBJ2-3; CDR3: CASRPGGPSTDTQYF; DNA: TGTGCCAGCCGCCCGGGGGGCCCTAGCACAGATACGCAGTATTTT
V: TRBV11-1; size: many; D: TRBD2; J: TRBJ2-3; CDR3: CASSLVSSGVTDTQYF; DNA: TGTGCCAGCAGCTTAGTGTCGAGCGGGGTCACAGATACGCAGTATTTT
V: TRBV19; size: -; D: -; J: TRBJ1-5; CDR3: CASSSTVNQPQHF; DNA: TGTGCCAGTAGCTCGACAGTGAATCAGCCCCAGCATTTT
V: TRBV27; size: few; D: TRBD1; J: TRBJ1-1; CDR3: CASTRQGVITEAFF; DNA: TGTGCCAGCACCAGACAGGGAGTTATCACTGAAGCTTTCTTT
V: TRBV14; size: few; D: -; J: TRBJ2-7; CDR3: CASSQERRRYGQYF; DNA: TGTGCCAGCAGCCAAGAGAGGCGTAGATACGGGCAGTACTTC
V: TRBV4-2; size: -; D: TRBD1; J: TRBJ1-5; CDR3: CASSQEPPDRPSQPQHF; DNA: TGTGCCAGCAGCCAAGAGCCCCCGGACAGGCCAAGTCAGCCCCAGCATTTT
V: TRBV6-1; size: few; D: -; J: TRBJ2-7; CDR3: CASSELFGADRKTYEQYF; DNA: TGTGCCAGCAGTGAACTCTTCGGGGCAGACAGGAAGACCTACGAGCAGTACTTC
V: TRBV7-9; size: many; D: -; J: TRBJ1-1; CDR3: CASSPSDPNTEAFF; DNA: TGTGCCAGCAGCCCTTCCGACCCGAACACTGAAGCTTTCTTT
V: TRBV28; size: few; D: TRBD1; J: TRBJ2-1; CDR3: CASSSTGGRNEQFF; DNA: TGTGCCAGCAGTTCGACAGGGGGCAGGAATGAGCAGTTCTTC
V: TRBV7-9; size: -; D: -; J: TRBJ2-3; CDR3: CASSPPAGFTDTQYF; DNA: TGTGCCAGCAGCCCCCCCGCAGGATTCACAGATACGCAGTATTTT
V: TRBV6-1; size: -; D: -; J: TRBJ1-4; CDR3: CASRNPGQGGEKLFF; DNA: TGTGCCAGCAGAAACCCGGGACAAGGCGGTGAAAAACTGTTTTTT
V: TRBV9; size: few; D: -; J: TRBJ2-2; CDR3: CASSVAGATGELFF; DNA: TGTGCCAGCAGCGTAGCGGGAGCGACCGGGGAGCTGTTTTTT
V: TRBV5-1; size: -; D: TRBD1; J: TRBJ2-5; CDR3: CASGLQGGQETQYF; DNA: TGCGCCAGCGGACTACAGGGGGGCCAAGAGACCCAGTACTTC
V: TRBV29-1; size: -; D: TRBD1; J: TRBJ1-2; CDR3: CSVGGQGNYGYTF; DNA: TGCAGCGTTGGGGGACAGGGGAACTATGGCTACACCTTC
V: TRBV7-6; size: few; D: -; J: TRBJ1-3; CDR3: CASSLQGWDTIYF; DNA: TGTGCCAGCAGCTTACAGGGTTGGGACACCATATATTTT
V: TRBV29-1; size: -; D: -; J: TRBJ1-1; CDR3: CSVESGVTEAFF; DNA: TGCAGCGTTGAATCCGGTGTCACTGAAGCTTTCTTT
V: TRBV28; size: once; D: -; J: TRBJ1-2; CDR3: CASSLSLQSYGYTF; DNA: TGTGCCAGCAGTTTATCGCTACAGAGCTATGGCTACACCTTC
V: TRBV19; size: -; D: -; J: TRBJ2-4; CDR3: CASSIPSEGTSDIQYF; DNA: TGTGCCAGTAGTATTCCCTCCGAGGGGACAAGTGACATTCAGTACTTC
V: TRBV7-6; size: few; D: TRBD2; J: TRBJ2-3; CDR3: CASSSELAGLTDTQYF; DNA: TGTGCCAGCAGCTCGGAACTAGCGGGGCTGACAGATACGCAGTATTTT
V: TRBV2; size: many; D: TRBD1; J: TRBJ2-2; CDR3: CASSTDRGSTGELFF; DNA: TGTGCCAGCAGTACCGACAGGGGGTCCACCGGGGAGCTGTTTTTT
V: TRBV7-8; size: few; D: -; J: TRBJ2-4; CDR3: CASSFLTAFEVNIQYF; DNA: TGTGCCAGCAGCTTTCTCACGGCATTCGAGGTGAACATTCAGTACTTC
V: TRBV20-1; size: -; D: TRBD2; J: TRBJ2-4; CDR3: CSASQRGGLAKNIQYF; DNA: TGCAGTGCTAGCCAGCGGGGGGGCCTAGCCAAAAACATTCAGTACTTC
V: TRBV11-1; size: -; D: -; J: TRBJ1-2; CDR3: CASSADTYGYTF; DNA: TGTGCCAGCAGCGCGGACACCTATGGCTACACCTTC
V: TRBV12-3/TRBV12-4; size: few; D: -; J: TRBJ2-5; CDR3: CASRGPYLNF; DNA: TGTGCCAGCAGGGGTCCCTACCTCAACTTC
V: TRBV7-4; size: few; D: TRBD1; J: TRBJ1-2; CDR3: CASRPGQVNYGYTF; DNA: TGTGCCAGCAGACCGGGACAGGTGAACTATGGCTACACCTTC
V: TRBV6-7; size: -; D: -; J: TRBJ1-3; CDR3: CASSYSCPAAGNTIYF; DNA: TGTGCCAGCAGTTACTCATGCCCCGCGGCTGGAAACACCATATATTTT
V: TRBV7-9; size: few; D: TRBD2; J: TRBJ2-3; CDR3: CASSLGRGSGGSDTQYF; DNA: TGTGCCAGCAGCTTAGGTCGAGGTAGCGGGGGCTCTGATACGCAGTATTTT
V: TRBV7-6; size: many; D: TRBD2; J: TRBJ2-2; CDR3: CAGGTNTGELFF; DNA: TGTGCGGGGGGGACTAACACCGGGGAGCTGTTTTTT
V: TRBV7-9; size: -; D: -; J: TRBJ1-4; CDR3: CASSSQGSNEKLFF; DNA: TGTGCCAGCAGCTCCCAGGGATCTAATGAAAAACTGTTTTTT
V: TRBV4-3; size: -; D: TRBD2; J: TRBJ2-1; CDR3: CASSQDPSGGAYNEQFF; DNA: TGCGCCAGCAGCCAAGATCCTAGCGGGGGGGCCTACAATGAGCAGTTCTTC
V: TRBV9; size: -; D: TRBD1; J: TRBJ1-2; CDR3: CASQTGGIYGYTF; DNA: TGTGCCAGCCAGACAGGGGGAATCTATGGCTACACCTTC
V: TRBV4-2; size: -; D: -; J: TRBJ2-7; CDR3: CASSLTDEQYF; DNA: TGTGCCAGCAGCCTTACGGACGAGCAGTACTTC
V: TRBV11-1; size: few; D: -; J: TRBJ2-5; CDR3: CASSLARMDRQETQYF; DNA: TGTGCCAGCAGCTTAGCCCGGATGGACAGACAAGAGACCCAGTACTTC
V: TRBV7-6; size: -; D: TRBD1; J: TRBJ2-7; CDR3: CASSLGSTGVYEQYF; DNA: TGTGCCAGCAGCTTAGGGTCGACAGGGGTCTACGAGCAGTACTTC
V: TRBV10-2; size: -; D: -; J: TRBJ1-1; CDR3: CASSMGGRAFF; DNA: TGCGCCAGCAGTATGGGAGGGCGAGCTTTCTTT
V: TRBV7-9; size: -; D: -; J: TRBJ2-3; CDR3: CASSARDSLTNTQYF; DNA: TGTGCCAGCAGCGCCCGAGACTCCCTAACAAATACGCAGTATTTT
V: TRBV3-1; size: few; D: -; J: TRBJ1-2; CDR3: CASSQDLYATPHYGYTF; DNA: TGTGCCAGCAGCCAAGACTTATACGCGACACCCCACTATGGCTACACCTTC
V: TRBV7-8; size: many; D: -; J: TRBJ1-1; CDR3: CASSWRGNTEAFF; DNA: TGTGCCAGCAGCTGGAGGGGGAACACTGAAGCTTTCTTT
V: TRBV7-6; size: -; D: -; J: TRBJ1-5; CDR3: CASSPEVGDLNQPQHF; DNA: TGTGCCTCAAGTCCGGAGGTAGGGGACCTCAATCAGCCCCAGCATTTT
V: TRBV7-8; size: many; D: TRBD2; J: TRBJ2-1; CDR3: CASSPGLAGFNEQFF; DNA: TGTGCCAGCAGTCCGGGACTAGCGGGGTTTAATGAGCAGTTCTTC
V: TRBV6-5; size: -; D: -; J: TRBJ2-7; CDR3: CASSYSDGDYEQYF; DNA: TGTGCCAGCAGTTACTCGGACGGGGACTACGAGCAGTACTTC